This entry lists 5 T cell receptor beta chains sequenced from one sample in a study of control samples from healthy donors and cancer patients. Here immunoSEQ multiplex PCR was the method, and the copy in TCRdb shows in-frame clones only, minus some. The table lists more than 150,000 clones, 90% to 95% of them singletons. The sequenced sample was blood. The receptors were sampled from a woman aged 25 to 39 in good health.

V usage is TRBV11-2 and J usage is TRBJ2-2; 15 nucleotides align to TRBD2. After removal of 0 bases from V and 5 bases from J, the junction contained 4 bases not matched to a gene. The length of the CDR3 is 18 residues. The germline V gene has CDR1 SGHAT and CDR2 FQNNGV. The CDR3 DNA sequence: TGTGCCAGCAGCTTAGAGGGACTAGCGGGAGGAAGGACCGGGGAGCTGTTTTTT. Amino acids: CASSLEGLAGGRTGELFF.

CDR3 DNA: TGTGCCAGCAGCCAAGAAGAAGCGGGGCGCTTCTACAATGAGCAGTTCTTC. Encoded protein: CASSQEEAGRFYNEQFF. This rearrangement joins TRBV3-1 (or the pseudogene TRBV3-2) to TRBJ2-1; TRBD2 agrees at 7 bases. Unmatched junction bases numbered 8, after V lost 0 bases and J lost 3 bases. The CDR3 is 17 residues long. Looked up from germline, CDR1 is LGHDT and CDR2 is YNNKEL (reference sequence).

The rearrangement links TRBV3-1 (or the pseudogene TRBV3-2) to TRBJ2-5; D is unresolved. Germline V CDR1 and CDR2: LGHDT, YNNKEL (reference sequence). V gave up 0 bases and J gave up 5 bases, with 10 bases separating them. The length of the CDR3 is 14 residues. DNA of the CDR3: TGTGCCAGCAGCCAAGATAGGATCACGGAGACCCAGTACTTC. This codes for CASSQDRITETQYF.

V gene TRBV6-2 or TRBV6-3 combines with J gene TRBJ1-2; TRBD1 agrees at 7 bases. The CDR3 sequence is 16 residues long. Germline loops: CDR1 MNHEY, CDR2 SVGEGT. The V gene end was trimmed by 4 bases and the J gene end by 6 bases; junction bases not matched to a gene: 14. CDR3: CASSSGQVAGANGYTF. The CDR3 bases are TGTGCCAGCAGTTCCGGACAGGTAGCGGGAGCTAATGGCTACACCTTC.

V and J are TRBV13 and TRBJ2-3; no firm D call. The CDR3 has 13 amino acids. The germline gives CDR1 PRHDT, CDR2 FYEKMQ (reference sequence). V lost 3 bases to trimming and J lost 2 bases, with 6 bases between them. The CDR3 region has the DNA TGTGCCAGCAGCTTTACCCTCACAGATACGCAGTATTTT. It codes for CASSFTLTDTQYF.